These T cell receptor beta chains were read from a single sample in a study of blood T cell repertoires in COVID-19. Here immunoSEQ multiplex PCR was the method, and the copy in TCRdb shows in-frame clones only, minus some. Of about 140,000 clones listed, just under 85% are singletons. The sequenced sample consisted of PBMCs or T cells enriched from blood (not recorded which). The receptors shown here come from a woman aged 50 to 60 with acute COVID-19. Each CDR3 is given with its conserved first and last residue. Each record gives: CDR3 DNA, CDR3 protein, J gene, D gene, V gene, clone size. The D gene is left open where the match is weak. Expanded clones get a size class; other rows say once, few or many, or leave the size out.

CDR3nt: TGTGCCATCCGCGCGGATCACAATGAGCAGTTCTTC; CDR3aa: CAIRADHNEQFF; j_gene: TRBJ2-1; d_gene: NA; v_gene: TRBV25-1; abundance: NA
CDR3nt: TGTGCCAGCAGTTGGGACAGAGGCTACACCTTC; CDR3aa: CASSWDRGYTF; j_gene: TRBJ1-2; d_gene: TRBD1; v_gene: TRBV6-9; abundance: NA
CDR3nt: TGTGCCAGTAGTATGTTGGGACAGGGGGAAAACGAGCAGTACTTC; CDR3aa: CASSMLGQGENEQYF; j_gene: TRBJ2-7; d_gene: TRBD1; v_gene: TRBV19; abundance: NA
CDR3nt: TGTGCCAGCAGTCCCCGGGAGGGAGAAGAGACCCAGTACTTC; CDR3aa: CASSPREGEETQYF; j_gene: TRBJ2-5; d_gene: TRBD2; v_gene: TRBV7-9; abundance: NA
CDR3nt: TGCAGCGTTGAAGAGAAACTAGCGGGAGCGGGTACAAACATTCAGTACTTC; CDR3aa: CSVEEKLAGAGTNIQYF; j_gene: TRBJ2-4; d_gene: TRBD2; v_gene: TRBV29-1; abundance: NA
CDR3nt: TGTGCCAGTATGGTACTTGCGGGCAGGATAGACCAGCCCCAGCATTTT; CDR3aa: CASMVLAGRIDQPQHF; j_gene: TRBJ1-5; d_gene: NA; v_gene: TRBV19; abundance: NA
CDR3nt: TGTGCCAGCAGCTTAGAGGGAACCGGGGAGCTGTTTTTT; CDR3aa: CASSLEGTGELFF; j_gene: TRBJ2-2; d_gene: NA; v_gene: TRBV7-3; abundance: NA
CDR3nt: TGTGCCAGCAGCCAGGGACAGGGGGCCGGGCAGCCCCAGCATTTT; CDR3aa: CASSQGQGAGQPQHF; j_gene: TRBJ1-5; d_gene: TRBD1; v_gene: TRBV5-8; abundance: NA
CDR3nt: TGTGCCAGCAGCCTTCATAGTGAAGCTTTCTTT; CDR3aa: CASSLHSEAFF; j_gene: TRBJ1-1; d_gene: NA; v_gene: TRBV3-1/TRBV3-2; abundance: NA
CDR3nt: TGTGCCACCAGCCCCTGGGGGGGGACTAGCGGATACAAGGGCACAGATACGCAGTATTTT; CDR3aa: CATSPWGGTSGYKGTDTQYF; j_gene: TRBJ2-3; d_gene: TRBD2; v_gene: TRBV15; abundance: few
CDR3nt: TGCAGCGTTAGGGGGGGTCGCGACGCCTACGAGCAGTACTTC; CDR3aa: CSVRGGRDAYEQYF; j_gene: TRBJ2-7; d_gene: NA; v_gene: TRBV29-1; abundance: NA
CDR3nt: TGCGCCAGCAGACGTACAGGGGGCGGAATGAACACTGAAGCTTTCTTT; CDR3aa: CASRRTGGGMNTEAFF; j_gene: TRBJ1-1; d_gene: TRBD1; v_gene: TRBV5-1; abundance: NA
CDR3nt: TGTGCCAGTAGTATGGGGGGGAGCAATCAGCCCCAGCATTTT; CDR3aa: CASSMGGSNQPQHF; j_gene: TRBJ1-5; d_gene: NA; v_gene: TRBV19; abundance: NA
CDR3nt: TGTGCCAGCAGCTTTACTGAGAACACTGAAGCTTTCTTT; CDR3aa: CASSFTENTEAFF; j_gene: TRBJ1-1; d_gene: NA; v_gene: TRBV5-5; abundance: NA
CDR3nt: TGTGCCAGCAGCTTGAGAGGGCCAGCTGGAAACACCATATATTTT; CDR3aa: CASSLRGPAGNTIYF; j_gene: TRBJ1-3; d_gene: NA; v_gene: TRBV5-6; abundance: NA
CDR3nt: TGCGCCAGCAGTCCCCAGGGACACCTAGGGAGGAACACTGAAGCTTTCTTT; CDR3aa: CASSPQGHLGRNTEAFF; j_gene: TRBJ1-1; d_gene: NA; v_gene: TRBV5-1; abundance: NA
CDR3nt: TGCGCCAGCAGCGGGGACTTCTACAATGAGCAGTTCTTC; CDR3aa: CASSGDFYNEQFF; j_gene: TRBJ2-1; d_gene: NA; v_gene: TRBV4-3; abundance: NA
CDR3nt: TGTGCCAGTAGTATAGGGACAGGGAACACCGGGGAGCTGTTTTTT; CDR3aa: CASSIGTGNTGELFF; j_gene: TRBJ2-2; d_gene: TRBD1; v_gene: TRBV19; abundance: NA
CDR3nt: TGTGCCAGCAGCTTAGGTTTTCGAGAGACCCAGTACTTC; CDR3aa: CASSLGFRETQYF; j_gene: TRBJ2-5; d_gene: NA; v_gene: TRBV7-9; abundance: NA
CDR3nt: TGCAGTGTCCTAGGGGACACTGAAGCTTTCTTT; CDR3aa: CSVLGDTEAFF; j_gene: TRBJ1-1; d_gene: NA; v_gene: TRBV20-1; abundance: NA
CDR3nt: TGTGCCACCAGTGATCCGATCCAAGGGGGAATGCAGTTCTTC; CDR3aa: CATSDPIQGGMQFF; j_gene: TRBJ2-1; d_gene: NA; v_gene: TRBV24-1; abundance: NA
CDR3nt: TGTGCCAGTAGTATAATGCGACGTGGCGGGAGAGCCTACAATGAGCAGTTCTTC; CDR3aa: CASSIMRRGGRAYNEQFF; j_gene: TRBJ2-1; d_gene: TRBD2; v_gene: TRBV19; abundance: NA
CDR3nt: TGTGCCAGCAGCTTAGATGGACTAGCGACCTACAATGAGCAGTTCTTC; CDR3aa: CASSLDGLATYNEQFF; j_gene: TRBJ2-1; d_gene: TRBD2; v_gene: TRBV7-8; abundance: once
CDR3nt: TGTGCCAGCAGTTGGCAGGCTAGCGGGAGGGCCGGGGAGCTGTTTTTT; CDR3aa: CASSWQASGRAGELFF; j_gene: TRBJ2-2; d_gene: TRBD2; v_gene: TRBV6-6; abundance: NA
CDR3nt: TGTGCCAGCAGCGACCGGACTAGCGGGAGGGCCAATGAGCAGTTCTTC; CDR3aa: CASSDRTSGRANEQFF; j_gene: TRBJ2-1; d_gene: TRBD2; v_gene: TRBV4-2; abundance: NA
CDR3nt: TGTGCCAGCAGCTTGGGGGGCATTCCTGCCGTTAATGAAAAACTGTTTTTT; CDR3aa: CASSLGGIPAVNEKLFF; j_gene: TRBJ1-4; d_gene: NA; v_gene: TRBV5-6; abundance: NA
CDR3nt: TGCGCCAGCAGCCAAGATCGGGGACTAGCGTCGCAAGAGACCCAGTACTTC; CDR3aa: CASSQDRGLASQETQYF; j_gene: TRBJ2-5; d_gene: TRBD2; v_gene: TRBV4-1; abundance: NA
CDR3nt: TGTGCCAGCAGCCTACGTGGCCGCGGGAGGGCCTCGGACGAGCAGTACTTC; CDR3aa: CASSLRGRGRASDEQYF; j_gene: TRBJ2-7; d_gene: TRBD2; v_gene: TRBV7-9; abundance: NA
CDR3nt: TGTGCCAGCAGCTTGCTAATCATGAGGGCAAATCAGCCCCAGCATTTT; CDR3aa: CASSLLIMRANQPQHF; j_gene: TRBJ1-5; d_gene: NA; v_gene: TRBV5-8; abundance: NA
CDR3nt: TGTGCCAGTAGTATCCCGGACAGGTACACTGAAGCTTTCTTT; CDR3aa: CASSIPDRYTEAFF; j_gene: TRBJ1-1; d_gene: TRBD1; v_gene: TRBV19; abundance: NA
CDR3nt: TGTGCCAGCAGCCAAACGGAGAGGGCAACTAATGAAAAACTGTTTTTT; CDR3aa: CASSQTERATNEKLFF; j_gene: TRBJ1-4; d_gene: NA; v_gene: TRBV4-2; abundance: NA
CDR3nt: TGTGCCAGCAGTGGAGGCTACAATGAGCAGTTCTTC; CDR3aa: CASSGGYNEQFF; j_gene: TRBJ2-1; d_gene: NA; v_gene: TRBV25-1; abundance: NA
CDR3nt: TGTGCCAGCAGCCCCGGCTCCTACGAGCAGTACTTC; CDR3aa: CASSPGSYEQYF; j_gene: TRBJ2-7; d_gene: NA; v_gene: TRBV6-5; abundance: NA
CDR3nt: TGTGCCATTCAAATAGCGGGAGGGGTCACAGATACGCAGTATTTT; CDR3aa: CAIQIAGGVTDTQYF; j_gene: TRBJ2-3; d_gene: TRBD2; v_gene: TRBV7-8; abundance: NA
CDR3nt: TGCAGCGTTGAATGGCCTAGCGGGAGAGATTACAATGAGCAGTTCTTC; CDR3aa: CSVEWPSGRDYNEQFF; j_gene: TRBJ2-1; d_gene: TRBD2; v_gene: TRBV29-1; abundance: few
CDR3nt: TGTGCCAGCAGTTTAACAGGGGTCTCTGGAAACACCATATATTTT; CDR3aa: CASSLTGVSGNTIYF; j_gene: TRBJ1-3; d_gene: TRBD1; v_gene: TRBV27; abundance: NA
CDR3nt: TGCGCCAGCAGCCAAGATGTGGATCAGGGGCGGGTTAATGAGCAGTTCTTC; CDR3aa: CASSQDVDQGRVNEQFF; j_gene: TRBJ2-1; d_gene: NA; v_gene: TRBV4-1; abundance: NA
CDR3nt: TGTGCCAGCAGTACCCCAAGCGGGAGCATCACCGGGGAGCTGTTTTTT; CDR3aa: CASSTPSGSITGELFF; j_gene: TRBJ2-2; d_gene: TRBD2; v_gene: TRBV27; abundance: NA
CDR3nt: TGCGCCAGCAGCCCGCAGTCAGGGACTGCTGGCTACACCTTC; CDR3aa: CASSPQSGTAGYTF; j_gene: TRBJ1-2; d_gene: NA; v_gene: TRBV5-1; abundance: once
CDR3nt: TGTGCCAGTAGTCTCCAGACTAGCGGGAGCGTCTATGAGCAGTTCTTC; CDR3aa: CASSLQTSGSVYEQFF; j_gene: TRBJ2-1; d_gene: TRBD2; v_gene: TRBV19; abundance: few
CDR3nt: TGTGCCAGCAGGGAAGGAGGGCTACGTGAGCAGTTCTTC; CDR3aa: CASREGGLREQFF; j_gene: TRBJ2-1; d_gene: NA; v_gene: TRBV11-3; abundance: NA